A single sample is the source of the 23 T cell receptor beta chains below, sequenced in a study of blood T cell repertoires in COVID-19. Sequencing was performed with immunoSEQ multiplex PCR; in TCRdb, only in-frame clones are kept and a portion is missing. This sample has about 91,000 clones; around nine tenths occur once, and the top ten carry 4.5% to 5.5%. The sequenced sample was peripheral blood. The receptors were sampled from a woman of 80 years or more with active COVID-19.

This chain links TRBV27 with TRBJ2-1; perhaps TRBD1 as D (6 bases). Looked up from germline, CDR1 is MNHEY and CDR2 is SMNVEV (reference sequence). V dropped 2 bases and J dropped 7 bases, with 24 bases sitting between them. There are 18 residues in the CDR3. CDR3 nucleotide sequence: TGTGCCAGCAGTTTAGCCCCTCCGGTCGCGACAGGTAGGAATGAGCAGTTCTTC. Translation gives CASSLAPPVATGRNEQFF.

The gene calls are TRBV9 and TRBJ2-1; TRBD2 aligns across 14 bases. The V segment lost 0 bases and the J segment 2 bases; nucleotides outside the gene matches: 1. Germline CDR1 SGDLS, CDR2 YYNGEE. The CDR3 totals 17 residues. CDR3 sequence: CASSVGLAGGTYNEQFF. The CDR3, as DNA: TGTGCCAGCAGCGTAGGACTAGCGGGAGGGACCTACAATGAGCAGTTCTTC.

The CDR3 here is CASSASEITDTQYF. CDR3 DNA: TGTGCCAGCAGTGCTAGCGAGATCACAGATACGCAGTATTTT. This chain joins TRBV2 and TRBJ2-3, with D perhaps matching TRBD2 (6 bases). From germline, CDR1 is SNHLY and CDR2 FYNNEI. This CDR3 region has 14 residues. The ends were cut back, 4 bases at V and 2 bases at J, with 10 bases in the middle.

CDR3 DNA sequence: TGTGCCAGCAGTCGACAGGGGGGGTCATATGAAGCTTTCTTT. This codes for CASSRQGGSYEAFF. V usage is TRBV28 and J usage is TRBJ1-1; 9 positions match TRBD1. The CDR3 runs to 14 residues. Germline values: CDR1 MDHEN, CDR2 SYDVKM. With 5 bases clipped from V and 7 bases from J, the junction kept 8 bases outside the gene matches. Variable domain in full (rest from reference TRBV28 and TRBJ1-1): DVKVTQSSRYLVKRTGEKVFLECVQDMDHENMFWYRQDPGLGLRLIYFSYDVKMKEKGDIPEGYSVSREKKERFSLILESASTNQTSMYLCASSRQGGSYEAFFGQGTRLTVV.

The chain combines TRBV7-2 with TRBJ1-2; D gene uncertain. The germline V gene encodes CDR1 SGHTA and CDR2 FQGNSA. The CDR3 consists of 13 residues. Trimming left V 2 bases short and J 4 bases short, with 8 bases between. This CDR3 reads CASSLSSVYGYTF. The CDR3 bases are TGTGCCAGCAGCTTAAGCTCTGTCTATGGCTACACCTTC.

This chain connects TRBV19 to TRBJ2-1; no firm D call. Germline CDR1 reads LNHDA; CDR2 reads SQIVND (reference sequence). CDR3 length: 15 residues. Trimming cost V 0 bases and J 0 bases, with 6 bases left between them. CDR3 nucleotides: TGTGCCAGTAGTATAGATCCGAGCTCCTACAATGAGCAGTTCTTC. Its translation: CASSIDPSSYNEQFF.

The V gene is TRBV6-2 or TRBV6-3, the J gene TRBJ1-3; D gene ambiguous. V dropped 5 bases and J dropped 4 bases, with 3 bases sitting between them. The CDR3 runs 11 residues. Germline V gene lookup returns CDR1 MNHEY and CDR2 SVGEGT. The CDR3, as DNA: TGTGCCAGCAGTCAAGGAAACACCATATATTTT. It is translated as CASSQGNTIYF.

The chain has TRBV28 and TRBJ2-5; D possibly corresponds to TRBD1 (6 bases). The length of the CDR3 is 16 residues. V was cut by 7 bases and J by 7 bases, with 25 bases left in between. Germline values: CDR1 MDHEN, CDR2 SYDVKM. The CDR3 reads CASKRGGSTGSMTQYF. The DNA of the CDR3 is TGTGCCAGCAAACGTGGGGGATCCACAGGGAGTATGACCCAGTACTTC.

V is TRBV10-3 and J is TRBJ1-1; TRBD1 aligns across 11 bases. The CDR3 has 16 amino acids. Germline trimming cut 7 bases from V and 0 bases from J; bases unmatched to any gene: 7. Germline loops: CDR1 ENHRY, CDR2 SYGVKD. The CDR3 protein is CAIKGGQGAVNTEAFF. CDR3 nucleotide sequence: TGTGCCATCAAAGGCGGACAGGGGGCGGTGAACACTGAAGCTTTCTTT.

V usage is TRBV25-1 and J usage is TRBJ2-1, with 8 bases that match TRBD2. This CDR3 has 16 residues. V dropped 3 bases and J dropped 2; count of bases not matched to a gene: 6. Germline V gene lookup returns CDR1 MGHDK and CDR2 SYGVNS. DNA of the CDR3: TGTGCCAGCAGTGAGTCTAGCGGGCCCACCTACAATGAGCAGTTCTTC. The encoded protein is CASSESSGPTYNEQFF. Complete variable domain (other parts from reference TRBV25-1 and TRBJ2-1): EADIYQTPRYLVIGTGKKITLECSQTMGHDKMYWYQQDPGMELHLIHYSYGVNSTEKGDLSSESTVSRIRTEHFPLTLESARPSHTSQYLCASSESSGPTYNEQFFGPGTRLTVL.

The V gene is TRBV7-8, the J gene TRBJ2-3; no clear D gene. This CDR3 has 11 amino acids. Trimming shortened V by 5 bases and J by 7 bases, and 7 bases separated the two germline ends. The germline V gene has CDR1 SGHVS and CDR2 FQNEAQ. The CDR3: CASSPSHTQYF. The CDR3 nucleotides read TGTGCCAGCAGCCCCTCCCATACGCAGTATTTT.

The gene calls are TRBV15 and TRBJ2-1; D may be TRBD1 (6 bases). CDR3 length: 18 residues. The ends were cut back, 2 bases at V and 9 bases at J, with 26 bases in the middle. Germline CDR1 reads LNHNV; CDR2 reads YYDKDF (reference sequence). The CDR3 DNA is TGTGCCACCAGCAGACCCCCAGGGGACAAAACTCGGGCAAGTGAGCAGTTCTTC. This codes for CATSRPPGDKTRASEQFF. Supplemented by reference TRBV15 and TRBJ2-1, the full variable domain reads DAMVIQNPRYQVTQFGKPVTLSCSQTLNHNVMYWYQQKSSQAPKLLFHYYDKDFNNEADTPDNFQSRRPNTSFCFLDIRSPGLGDTAMYLCATSRPPGDKTRASEQFFGPGTRLTVL.

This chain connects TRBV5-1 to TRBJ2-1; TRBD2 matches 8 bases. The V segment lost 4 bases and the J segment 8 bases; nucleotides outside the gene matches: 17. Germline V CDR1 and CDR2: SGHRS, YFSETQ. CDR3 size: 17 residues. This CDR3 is CASSPSVGAGGVDEQFF. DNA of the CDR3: TGCGCCAGCAGCCCCTCTGTCGGCGCGGGAGGCGTGGATGAGCAGTTCTTC. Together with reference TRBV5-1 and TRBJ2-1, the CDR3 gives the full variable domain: KAGVTQTPRYLIKTRGQQVTLSCSPISGHRSVSWYQQTPGQGLQFLFEYFSETQRNKGNFPGRFSGRQFSNSRSEMNVSTLELGDSALYLCASSPSVGAGGVDEQFFGPGTRLTVL.

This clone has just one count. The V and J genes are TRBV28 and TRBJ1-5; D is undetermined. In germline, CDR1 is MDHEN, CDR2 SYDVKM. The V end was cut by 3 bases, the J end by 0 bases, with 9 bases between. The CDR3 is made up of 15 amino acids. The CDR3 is CASSFRQDSNQPQHF. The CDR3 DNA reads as TGTGCCAGCAGTTTTAGGCAGGATAGCAATCAGCCCCAGCATTTT.

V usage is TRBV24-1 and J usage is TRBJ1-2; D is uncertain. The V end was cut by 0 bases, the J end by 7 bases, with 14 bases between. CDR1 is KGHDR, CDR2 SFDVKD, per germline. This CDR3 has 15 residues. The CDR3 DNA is TGTGCCACCAGTGATTTGGGCGGGGTAGGCGGTGGCTACACCTTC. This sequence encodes CATSDLGGVGGGYTF.

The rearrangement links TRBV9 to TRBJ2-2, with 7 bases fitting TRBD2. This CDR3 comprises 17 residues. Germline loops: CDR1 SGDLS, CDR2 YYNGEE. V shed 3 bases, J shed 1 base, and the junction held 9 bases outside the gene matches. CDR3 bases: TGTGCCAGCAGCGCCCCCGAGGAGCGGGGGAACACCGGGGAGCTGTTTTTT. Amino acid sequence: CASSAPEERGNTGELFF.

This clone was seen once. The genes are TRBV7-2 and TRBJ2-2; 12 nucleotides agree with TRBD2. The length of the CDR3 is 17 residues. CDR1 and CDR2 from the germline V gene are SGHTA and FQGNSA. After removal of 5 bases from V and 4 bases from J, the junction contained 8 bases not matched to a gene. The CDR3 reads CASSSLAGGPGTGELFF. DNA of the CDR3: TGTGCCAGCAGCAGTCTAGCGGGAGGGCCGGGCACCGGGGAGCTGTTTTTT. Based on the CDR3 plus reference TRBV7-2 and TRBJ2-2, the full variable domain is GAGVSQSPSNKVTEKGKDVELRCDPISGHTALYWYRQSLGQGLEFLIYFQGNSAPDKSGLPSDRFSAERTGGSVSTLTIQRTQQEDSAVYLCASSSLAGGPGTGELFFGEGSRLTVL.

The CDR3 DNA is TGTGCCAGCAGCTTAGGGCAGGGGACAGATACGCAGTATTTT. Translated: CASSLGQGTDTQYF. The chain has TRBV7-2 and TRBJ2-3; tentatively, D is TRBD1 (6 bases). V lost 1 base and J 3 bases, leaving 8 bases between the germline ends. CDR3 size: 14 residues. Germline CDR1 reads SGHTA; CDR2 reads FQGNSA.

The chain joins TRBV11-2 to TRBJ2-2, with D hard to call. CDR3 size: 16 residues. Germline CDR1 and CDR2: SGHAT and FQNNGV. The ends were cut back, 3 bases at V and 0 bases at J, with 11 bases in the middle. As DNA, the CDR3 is TGTGCCAGCAGCTTTCGGAGAACCACGAACACCGGGGAGCTGTTTTTT. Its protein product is CASSFRRTTNTGELFF.

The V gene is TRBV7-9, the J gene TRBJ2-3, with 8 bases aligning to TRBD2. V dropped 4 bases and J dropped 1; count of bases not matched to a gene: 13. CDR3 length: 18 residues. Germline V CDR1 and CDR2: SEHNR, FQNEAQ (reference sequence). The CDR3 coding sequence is TGTGCCAGCAGCTCTACGGGGGGGACGCTTCCTGGCACAGATACGCAGTATTTT. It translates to CASSSTGGTLPGTDTQYF.

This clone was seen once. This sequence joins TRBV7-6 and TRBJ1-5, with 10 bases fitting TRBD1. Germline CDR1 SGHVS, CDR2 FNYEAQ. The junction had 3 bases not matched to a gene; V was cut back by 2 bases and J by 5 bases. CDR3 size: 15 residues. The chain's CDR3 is CASSLLGTGDQPQHF. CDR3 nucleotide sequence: TGTGCCAGCAGCTTACTGGGGACAGGGGATCAGCCCCAGCATTTT.

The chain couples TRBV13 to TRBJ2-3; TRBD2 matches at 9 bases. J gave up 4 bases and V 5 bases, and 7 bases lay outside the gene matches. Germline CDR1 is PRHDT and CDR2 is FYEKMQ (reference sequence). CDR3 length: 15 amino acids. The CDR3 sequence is CASSLDGTSSDTQYF. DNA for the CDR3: TGTGCCAGCAGCCTCGACGGGACTAGCTCAGATACGCAGTATTTT. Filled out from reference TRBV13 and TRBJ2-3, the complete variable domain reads AAGVIQSPRHLIKEKRETATLKCYPIPRHDTVYWYQQGPGQDPQFLISFYEKMQSDKGSIPDRFSAQQFSDYHSELNMSSLELGDSALYFCASSLDGTSSDTQYFGPGTRLTVL.

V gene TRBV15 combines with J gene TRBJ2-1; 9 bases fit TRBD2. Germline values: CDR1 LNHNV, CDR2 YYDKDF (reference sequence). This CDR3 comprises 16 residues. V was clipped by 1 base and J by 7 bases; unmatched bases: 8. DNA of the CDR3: TGTGCCACCAGCAGAGCTCGGCGGGAGGGCCGGAATGAGCAGTTCTTC. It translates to CATSRARREGRNEQFF.